The rows below give T cell receptor beta chains drawn from one sample of a study of cytomegalovirus exposure and HLA in healthy donors. Measured with immunoSEQ multiplex PCR; TCRdb has only the in-frame clones, and not every one. The sample includes under 150,000 clones, over 70% seen only once; the top ten take 2.5% to 3.5%. The sample consisted of PBMCs. The source of these receptors is a man aged 25 to 45 in good health and CMV-seronegative. Both conserved end residues are trimmed from each CDR3.

>TRBJ2-5|TRBV5-6
ASSLWREGGETQY
>TRBJ2-3|TRBV11-3
ASSSGGLSPDTQY
>TRBJ2-7|TRBV5-4
ASSLAYGRGREEVEQY
>TRBJ1-1|TRBV6-1
ASEPGGTEAF
>TRBJ1-4|TRBV29-1
SVGTGENHEKLF
>TRBJ2-5|TRBV27
ASSRDSGGAQETQY
>TRBJ1-1|TRBV6-5
ASSYWTGATEAF
>TRBJ1-4|TRBV6-1
ASSPDGRGEKLF
>TRBJ1-2|TRBV27
ASSLTPGGINYGYT
>TRBJ1-5|TRBV18
ASSPLPWGAGNQPQH
>NA|TRBV28
ASSSIAGVSYEQY
>TRBJ1-3|TRBV7-6
ASSTLRRDSGNTIY
>TRBJ1-6|TRBV6-5
ASSPAGPIPLH
>TRBJ1-2|TRBV19
ASSIAVLAYGYT
>TRBJ1-2|TRBV30
AWIPGGSRGYGYT
>TRBJ2-5|TRBV7-8
ASNSWETQY
>TRBJ1-1|TRBV2
ASSSWGNTEAF
>TRBJ2-1|TRBV6-4
ASSPAGGSYNEQF
>TRBJ1-2|TRBV4-3
ASSQVTGYGYT
>TRBJ2-7|TRBV6-1
ASSEIWQGLIYEQY
>TRBJ2-3|TRBV27
ASSLTAGDTDTQY
>TRBJ1-1|TRBV4-3
ASSRQGNTEAF
>TRBJ2-3|TRBV27
ASGLAGGTDTQY
>TRBJ2-1|TRBV7-9
ASNTLGTSGRQAYNEQF
>TRBJ2-7|TRBV6-5
ASSQGAEEQY
>TRBJ1-4|TRBV7-9
ASTPLYREIVGEKLF
>TRBJ1-1|TRBV5-8
ASSRLPRAF
>TRBJ1-4|TRBV2
ASKAQGGWDEKLF
>TRBJ2-7|TRBV7-3
ASSAQGAYRDEQY
>TRBJ1-4|TRBV13
ASSETTGANEKLF
>TRBJ2-1|TRBV5-1
ASSLLAGEFNEQF
>TRBJ1-2|TRBV11-3
ASSSGVSLNHSYT
>TRBJ1-1|TRBV6-6
ASSYSMGIGLEAF
>TRBJ2-3|TRBV5-1
ASSLEEDHTQY
>TRBJ2-2|TRBV6-1
ASKGQGIAGELF
>TRBJ2-7|TRBV6-1
ASSDAGNYEQY
>TRBJ2-1|TRBV29-1
SATRLAGGNEQF
>TRBJ1-4|TRBV30
AWSGYSSTNEKLF
>TRBJ2-7|TRBV4-3
ASSETSGSHHEQY
>TRBJ2-7|TRBV28
ASTQGQDSYEQY
>TRBJ2-2|TRBV30
AWSPRKGELF
>TRBJ2-3|TRBV12-5
ASGLGSGLTDTQY
>TRBJ1-1|TRBV28
ASSPLPGQGVRTEAF
>TRBJ1-2|TRBV5-1
ASSFRRGEYGYT
>TRBJ2-3|TRBV20-1
SASRPDTQY
>TRBJ1-1|TRBV5-4
ASIRTVSGLNTEAF
>TRBJ2-7|TRBV10-1
ASSEKRGGPFYEQY
>TRBJ1-4|TRBV25-1
ASNPGSRGRNEKLF
>TRBJ2-1|TRBV5-1
ASSAGTSGNEQF
>TRBJ2-3|TRBV5-1
ASSPERGSISDTQY
>TRBJ2-5|TRBV15
ATSRDLDRPDLQETQY
>TRBJ2-2|TRBV30
AWSVATGELF
>TRBJ1-3|TRBV7-6
ASSLAISGNTIY
>TRBJ2-2|TRBV29-1
SVSRQGASTGELF
>TRBJ2-7|TRBV4-3
ASSPGTGPTYEQY
>TRBJ2-7|TRBV30
AWTAGAVFEQY
>TRBJ2-1|TRBV7-9
ASSLVGSSYNEQF
>TRBJ1-4|TRBV7-2
ASSWSGGIAEKLF
>TRBJ2-1|TRBV2
ASRGDSYNEQF
>TRBJ2-4|TRBV4-1
ASSQGTGSKNIQY